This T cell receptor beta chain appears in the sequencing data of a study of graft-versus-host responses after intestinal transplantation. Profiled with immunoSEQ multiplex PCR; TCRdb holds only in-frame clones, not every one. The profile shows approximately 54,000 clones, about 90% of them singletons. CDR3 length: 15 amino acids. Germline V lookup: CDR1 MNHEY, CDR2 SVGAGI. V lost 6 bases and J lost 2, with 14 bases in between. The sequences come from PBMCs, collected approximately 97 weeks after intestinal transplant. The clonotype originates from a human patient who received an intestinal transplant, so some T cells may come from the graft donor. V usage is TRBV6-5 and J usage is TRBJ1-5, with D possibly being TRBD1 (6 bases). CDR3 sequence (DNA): TGTGCCAGCAGGCCGTCGGGGGGCGGCAATCAGCCCCAGCATTTT. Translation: CASRPSGGGNQPQHF.